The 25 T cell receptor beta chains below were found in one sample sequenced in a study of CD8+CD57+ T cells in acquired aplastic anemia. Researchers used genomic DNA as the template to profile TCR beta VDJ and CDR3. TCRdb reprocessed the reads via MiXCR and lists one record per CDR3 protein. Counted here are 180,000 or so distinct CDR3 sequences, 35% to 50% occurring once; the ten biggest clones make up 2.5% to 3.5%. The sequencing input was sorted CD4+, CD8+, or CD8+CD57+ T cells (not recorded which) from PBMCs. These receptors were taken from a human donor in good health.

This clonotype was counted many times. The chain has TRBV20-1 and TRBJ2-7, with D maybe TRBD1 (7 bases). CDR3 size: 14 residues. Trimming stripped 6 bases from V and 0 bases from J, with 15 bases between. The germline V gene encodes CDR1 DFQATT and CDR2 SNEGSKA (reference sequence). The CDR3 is CSARGDASSYEQYF. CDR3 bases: TGCAGTGCCAGGGGGGACGCTAGCTCCTACGAGCAGTACTTC.

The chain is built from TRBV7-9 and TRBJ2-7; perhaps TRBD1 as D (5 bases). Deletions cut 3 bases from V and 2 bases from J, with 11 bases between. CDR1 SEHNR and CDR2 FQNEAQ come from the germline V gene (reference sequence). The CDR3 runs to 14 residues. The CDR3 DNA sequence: TGTGCCAGCAGCTTGTCCGTACAGGCCTACGAGCAGTACTTC. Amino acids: CASSLSVQAYEQYF.

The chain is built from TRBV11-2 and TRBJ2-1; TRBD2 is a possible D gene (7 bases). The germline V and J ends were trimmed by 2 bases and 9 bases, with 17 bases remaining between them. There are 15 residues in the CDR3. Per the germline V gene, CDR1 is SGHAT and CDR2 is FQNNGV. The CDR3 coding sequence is TGTGCCAGCAGCTTACTCCTGCTGGGAGGGGGTGAGCAGTTCTTC. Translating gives CASSLLLLGGGEQFF. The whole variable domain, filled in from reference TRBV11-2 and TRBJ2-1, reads EAGVAQSPRYKIIEKRQSVAFWCNPISGHATLYWYQQILGQGPKLLIQFQNNGVVDDSQLPKDRFSAERLKGVDSTLKIQPAKLEDSAVYLCASSLLLLGGGEQFFGPGTRLTVL.

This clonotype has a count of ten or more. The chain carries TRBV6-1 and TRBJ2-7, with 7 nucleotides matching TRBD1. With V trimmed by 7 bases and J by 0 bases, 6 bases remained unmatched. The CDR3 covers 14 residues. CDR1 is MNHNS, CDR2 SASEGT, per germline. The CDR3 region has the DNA TGTGCCAGCAAACCGGGACAGAACTCCTACGAGCAGTACTTC. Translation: CASKPGQNSYEQYF.

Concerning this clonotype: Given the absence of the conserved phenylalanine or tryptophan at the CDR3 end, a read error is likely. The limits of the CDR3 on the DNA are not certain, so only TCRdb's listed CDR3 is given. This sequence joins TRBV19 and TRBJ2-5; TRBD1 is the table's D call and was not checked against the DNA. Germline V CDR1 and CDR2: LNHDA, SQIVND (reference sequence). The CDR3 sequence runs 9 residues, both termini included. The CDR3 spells CASSIETPG.

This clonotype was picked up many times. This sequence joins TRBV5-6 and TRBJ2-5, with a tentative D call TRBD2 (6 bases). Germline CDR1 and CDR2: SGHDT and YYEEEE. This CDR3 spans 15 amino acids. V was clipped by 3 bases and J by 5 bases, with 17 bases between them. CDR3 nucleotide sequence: TGTGCCAGCAGCTCGCCGGGACTCCAAGCGGAGACCCAGTACTTC. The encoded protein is CASSSPGLQAETQYF.

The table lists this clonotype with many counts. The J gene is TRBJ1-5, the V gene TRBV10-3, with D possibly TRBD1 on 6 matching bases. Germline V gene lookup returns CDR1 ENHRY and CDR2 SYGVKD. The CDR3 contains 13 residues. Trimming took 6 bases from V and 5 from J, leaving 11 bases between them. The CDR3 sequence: CAISLDRDQPQHF. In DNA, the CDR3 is TGTGCCATCAGCTTGGACAGAGATCAGCCCCAGCATTTT.

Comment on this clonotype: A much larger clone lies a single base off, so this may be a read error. The CDR3 spells CASSQVQGSRETQYF. In DNA form, the CDR3 reads TGTGCCAGCAGCCAAGTCCAGGGTTCTCGAGAGACCCAGTACTTC. This chain links TRBV3-1 with TRBJ2-5, with D perhaps TRBD1 (5 bases). V was cut by 1 base and J by 4 bases, with 13 bases left in between. Germline V gene sequence: CDR1 LGHDT, CDR2 YNNKEL (reference sequence). The CDR3 runs to 15 residues.

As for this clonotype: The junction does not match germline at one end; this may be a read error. The CDR3 nucleotides read TGTGCCAGCAGCGAAGGGGGGTCGAACACTGAAGCTTTCTTT. Encoded protein: CASSEGGSNTEAFF. This chain joins TRBV2 and TRBJ1-1, with a tentative D call TRBD1 (6 bases). This CDR3 comprises 14 residues. Germline values: CDR1 SNHLY, CDR2 FYNNEI.

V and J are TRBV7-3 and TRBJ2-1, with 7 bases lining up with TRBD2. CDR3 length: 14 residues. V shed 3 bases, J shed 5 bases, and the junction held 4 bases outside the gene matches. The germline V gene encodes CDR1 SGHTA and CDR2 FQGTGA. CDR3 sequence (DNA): TGTGCCAGCAGCTTTCGCGGGAGCCACAATGAGCAGTTCTTC. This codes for CASSFRGSHNEQFF.

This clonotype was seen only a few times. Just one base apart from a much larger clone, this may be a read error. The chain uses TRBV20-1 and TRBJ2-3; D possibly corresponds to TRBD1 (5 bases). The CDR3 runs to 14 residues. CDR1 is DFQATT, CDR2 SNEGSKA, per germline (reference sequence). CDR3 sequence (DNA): TGCAGTGCCAAACGCAGGGAAAGCACACATACGCAGTATTTT. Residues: CSAKRRESTHTQYF.

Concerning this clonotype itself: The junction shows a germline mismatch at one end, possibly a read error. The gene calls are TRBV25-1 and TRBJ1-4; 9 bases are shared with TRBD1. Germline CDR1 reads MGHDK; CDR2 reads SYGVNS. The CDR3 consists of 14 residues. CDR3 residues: CASRYRGRVEKLFF. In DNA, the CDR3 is TGTGCTAGCAGGTACAGGGGGCGAGTTGAAAAACTGTTTTTT. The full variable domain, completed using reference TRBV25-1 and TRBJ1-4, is EADIYQTPRYLVIGTGKKITLECSQTMGHDKMYWYQQDPGMELHLIHYSYGVNSTEKGDLSSESTVSRIRTEHFPLTLESARPSHTSQYLCASRYRGRVEKLFFGSGTQLSVL.

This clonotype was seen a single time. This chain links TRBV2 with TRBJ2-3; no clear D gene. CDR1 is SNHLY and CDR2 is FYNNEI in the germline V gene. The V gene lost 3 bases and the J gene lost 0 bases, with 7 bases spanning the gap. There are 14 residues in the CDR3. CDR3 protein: CASSEQRSTDTQYF. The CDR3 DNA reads TGTGCCAGCAGTGAGCAGCGCAGCACAGATACGCAGTATTTT.

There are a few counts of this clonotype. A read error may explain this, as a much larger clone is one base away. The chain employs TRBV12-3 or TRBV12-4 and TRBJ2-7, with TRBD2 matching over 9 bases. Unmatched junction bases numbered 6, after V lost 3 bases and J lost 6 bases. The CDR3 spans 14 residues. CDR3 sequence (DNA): TGTGCCAGCAGTTTGGGGATTAGCGGGGGCGAGCAGTACTTC. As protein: CASSLGISGGEQYF.

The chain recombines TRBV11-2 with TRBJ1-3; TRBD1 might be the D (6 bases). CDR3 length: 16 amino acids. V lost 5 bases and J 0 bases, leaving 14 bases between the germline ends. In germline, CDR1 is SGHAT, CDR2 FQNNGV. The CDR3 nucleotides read TGTGCCAGCAGCCTATATACAGGGTTCTCTGGAAACACCATATATTTT. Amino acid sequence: CASSLYTGFSGNTIYF.

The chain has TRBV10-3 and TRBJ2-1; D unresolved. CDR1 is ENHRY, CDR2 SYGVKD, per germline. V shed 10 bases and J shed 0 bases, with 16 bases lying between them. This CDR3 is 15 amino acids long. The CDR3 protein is CATKNWSSSYNEQFF. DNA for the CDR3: TGTGCCACGAAGAATTGGTCTAGCTCCTACAATGAGCAGTTCTTC.

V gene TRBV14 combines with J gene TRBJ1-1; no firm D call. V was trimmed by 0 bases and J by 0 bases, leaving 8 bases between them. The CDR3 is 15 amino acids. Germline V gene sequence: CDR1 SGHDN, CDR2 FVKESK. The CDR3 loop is CASSQDRTMNTEAFF. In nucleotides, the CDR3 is TGTGCCAGCAGCCAAGATAGGACCATGAACACTGAAGCTTTCTTT. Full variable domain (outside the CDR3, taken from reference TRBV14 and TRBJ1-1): EAGVTQFPSHSVIEKGQTVTLRCDPISGHDNLYWYRRVMGKEIKFLLHFVKESKQDESGMPNNRFLAERTGGTYSTLKVQPAELEDSGVYFCASSQDRTMNTEAFFGQGTRLTVV.

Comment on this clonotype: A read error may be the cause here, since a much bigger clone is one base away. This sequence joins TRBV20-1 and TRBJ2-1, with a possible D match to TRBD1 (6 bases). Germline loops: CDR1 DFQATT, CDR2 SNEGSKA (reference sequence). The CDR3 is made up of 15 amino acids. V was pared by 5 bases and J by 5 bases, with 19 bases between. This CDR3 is CSAGNPGTNHNEQFF. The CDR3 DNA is TGCAGTGCTGGAAACCCCGGGACAAACCACAATGAGCAGTTCTTC.

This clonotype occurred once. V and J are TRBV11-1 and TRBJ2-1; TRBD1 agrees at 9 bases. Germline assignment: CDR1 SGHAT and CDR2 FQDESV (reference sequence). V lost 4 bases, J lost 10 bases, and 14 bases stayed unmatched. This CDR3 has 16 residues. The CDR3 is CASSSSPGTGSSEQFF. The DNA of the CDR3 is TGTGCCAGCAGCTCCTCCCCCGGGACAGGGTCGTCGGAGCAGTTCTTC.

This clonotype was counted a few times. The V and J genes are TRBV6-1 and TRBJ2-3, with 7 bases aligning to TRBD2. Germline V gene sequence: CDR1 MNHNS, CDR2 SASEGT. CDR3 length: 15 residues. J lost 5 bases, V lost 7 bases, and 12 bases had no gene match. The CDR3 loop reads CASTGGWGGVDTQYF. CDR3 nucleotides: TGTGCCAGCACCGGGGGGTGGGGAGGGGTAGATACGCAGTATTTT.

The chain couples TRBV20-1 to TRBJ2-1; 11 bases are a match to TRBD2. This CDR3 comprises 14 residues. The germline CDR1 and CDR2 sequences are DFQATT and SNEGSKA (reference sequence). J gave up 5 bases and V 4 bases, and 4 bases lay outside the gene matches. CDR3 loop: CSATSGLADNEQFF. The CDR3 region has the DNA TGCAGTGCTACCTCGGGACTAGCGGACAATGAGCAGTTCTTC.

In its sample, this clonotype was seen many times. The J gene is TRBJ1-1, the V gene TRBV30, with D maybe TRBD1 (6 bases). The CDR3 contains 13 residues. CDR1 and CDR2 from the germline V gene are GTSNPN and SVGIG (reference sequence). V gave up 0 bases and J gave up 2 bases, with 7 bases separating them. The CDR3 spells CAWSVDSNTEAFF. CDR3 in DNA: TGTGCCTGGAGTGTGGACAGCAACACTGAAGCTTTCTTT.

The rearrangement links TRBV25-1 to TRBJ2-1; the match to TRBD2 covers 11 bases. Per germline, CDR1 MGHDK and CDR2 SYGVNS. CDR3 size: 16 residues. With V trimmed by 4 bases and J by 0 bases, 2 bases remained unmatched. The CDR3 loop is CASSVAGGDSYNEQFF. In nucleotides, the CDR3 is TGTGCCAGCAGTGTAGCGGGAGGGGACTCCTACAATGAGCAGTTCTTC.

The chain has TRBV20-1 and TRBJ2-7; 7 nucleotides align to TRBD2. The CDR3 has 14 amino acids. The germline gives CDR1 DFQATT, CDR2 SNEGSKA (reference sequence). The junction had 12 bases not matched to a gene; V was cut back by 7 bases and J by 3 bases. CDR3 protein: CSVMGGIGDYEQYF. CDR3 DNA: TGCAGTGTCATGGGAGGGATTGGCGACTACGAGCAGTACTTC.

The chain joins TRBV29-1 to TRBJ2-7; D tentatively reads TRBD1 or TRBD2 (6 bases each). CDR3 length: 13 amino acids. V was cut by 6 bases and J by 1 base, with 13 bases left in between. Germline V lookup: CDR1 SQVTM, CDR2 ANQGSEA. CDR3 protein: CSVRGGRSYEQYF. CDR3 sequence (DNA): TGCAGCGTCCGAGGGGGGAGGTCCTACGAGCAGTACTTC.